This entry lists 23 T cell receptor beta chains sequenced from one sample in a study of shared clonotypes between healthy human individuals. The method was immunoSEQ multiplex PCR; TCRdb's version includes in-frame clones alone and lacks a portion of them. Of over 850,000 clones in the sample, approximately 80% were seen once. Sample: memory CD4+ T cells from PBMCs. Subset in this sample: CD45RA-negative fraction. These receptors were collected from a man between 18 and 29 years old in good health. Some clones in this sample may be carry-over from other donors' samples.

As for this clone: The same CDR3 also results from other DNA sequences found in this sample. The chain joins TRBV30 to TRBJ1-3; D is perhaps TRBD1 (5 bases). This CDR3 comprises 14 residues. V was pared by 3 bases and J by 2 bases, with 11 bases between. CDR1 is GTSNPN and CDR2 is SVGIG in the germline V gene (reference sequence). In DNA form, the CDR3 reads TGTGCCTGGAGCGGGGGTTTCGCTGGAAACACCATATATTTT. As protein: CAWSGGFAGNTIYF.

The V gene is TRBV2, the J gene TRBJ1-1; no definite D call. Trimming cost V 4 bases and J 8 bases, with 14 bases left between them. Germline V gives CDR1 SNHLY, CDR2 FYNNEI. The CDR3 is 13 residues long. The CDR3 here is CASSGPNSREAFF. DNA of the CDR3: TGTGCCAGCAGTGGCCCCAACTCCAGAGAAGCTTTCTTT.

The chain combines TRBV6-1 with TRBJ1-2; D is unresolved. The germline V gene encodes CDR1 MNHNS and CDR2 SASEGT. V lost 3 bases, J lost 6 bases, and 11 bases lay in between. This CDR3 spans 13 amino acids. The CDR3 reads CASSETYRDGYTF. CDR3 DNA: TGTGCCAGCAGTGAGACCTATAGAGATGGCTACACCTTC.

The V call is TRBV5-1, the J call TRBJ1-1, with D unclear. This CDR3 spans 14 amino acids. V lost 2 bases, J lost 0 bases, and 8 bases lay in between. From germline, CDR1 is SGHRS and CDR2 YFSETQ. The CDR3 coding sequence is TGCGCCAGCAGCTTATCAGTTATGAACACTGAAGCTTTCTTT. Protein: CASSLSVMNTEAFF.

V and J are TRBV11-3 and TRBJ2-1; 8 bases align to TRBD2. Germline V gene data show CDR1 as SGHNT and CDR2 as YENEEA. Losses at the gene ends were 5 bases for V and 6 bases for J; bases not matched to a gene: 6. This CDR3 region has 14 residues. CDR3 bases: TGTGCCAGCAGCCCTAGCGGGCCCCGCAATGAGCAGTTCTTC. The encoded protein is CASSPSGPRNEQFF. Variable domain in full (rest from reference TRBV11-3 and TRBJ2-1): EAGVVQSPRYKIIEKKQPVAFWCNPISGHNTLYWYLQNLGQGPELLIRYENEEAVDDSQLPKDRFSAERLKGVDSTLKIQPAELGDSAVYLCASSPSGPRNEQFFGPGTRLTVL.

The chain is built from TRBV9 and TRBJ2-7; TRBD2 matches 9 bases. This CDR3 comprises 16 residues. Germline assignment: CDR1 SGDLS and CDR2 YYNGEE. V lost 4 bases, J lost 0 bases, and 8 bases stayed unmatched. CDR3 loop: CASSSGLAGASYEQYF. DNA of the CDR3: TGTGCCAGCAGCTCCGGATTAGCGGGGGCCTCCTACGAGCAGTACTTC.

This clone was picked up a small number of times. The genes are TRBV7-2 and TRBJ1-5; D is perhaps TRBD1 (6 bases). CDR1 and CDR2 (germline): SGHTA, FQGNSA. The CDR3 has 17 residues. Between the trimmed V and J ends, which lost 5 bases and 3 bases, there was a span of 20 bases. CDR3 loop: CASSRGGAIGSNQPQHF. The CDR3 coding sequence is TGTGCCAGCAGCCGGGGGGGGGCGATAGGATCCAATCAGCCCCAGCATTTT.

This clone was seen repeatedly, ten times or more. The chain recombines TRBV5-1 with TRBJ2-7; D might be TRBD1 or TRBD2, each matching 5 bases. CDR1 SGHRS and CDR2 YFSETQ come from the germline V gene. Trimming removed 4 bases from V and 0 bases from J, with 14 bases in between. This CDR3 comprises 15 residues. In DNA form, the CDR3 reads TGCGCCAGCAGCGATCCGGGACGGGTCTCCTACGAGCAGTACTTC. Residues: CASSDPGRVSYEQYF.

This chain connects TRBV27 to TRBJ1-5, with 7 positions matching TRBD1. CDR3 length: 18 residues. Per germline, CDR1 MNHEY and CDR2 SMNVEV (reference sequence). J lost 2 bases, V lost 2 bases, and 12 bases had no gene match. CDR3 loop: CASSLRGQTNTGNQPQHF. The CDR3 nucleotides are TGTGCCAGCAGTTTACGGGGACAGACTAATACAGGCAATCAGCCCCAGCATTTT.

This clone occurred once. A read error may explain this, as a much larger clone is one base away. The J gene is TRBJ1-4, the V gene TRBV4-2; 10 nucleotides line up with TRBD1. V was clipped by 4 bases and J by 8 bases; unmatched bases: 4. From germline, CDR1 is LGHNA and CDR2 YNFKEQ. The CDR3 runs 14 residues. CDR3 coding DNA: TGTGCCAGCAGCCCCGGGACAGGGGAGGAAAAACTGTTTTTT. This gives the protein CASSPGTGEEKLFF.

The chain is built from TRBV27 and TRBJ2-1, with 11 bases identical to TRBD2. The CDR3 extends over 15 amino acids. The germline V gene encodes CDR1 MNHEY and CDR2 SMNVEV (reference sequence). V trimming: 3 bases; J trimming: 7 bases; junction bases outside the gene matches: 5. CDR3 sequence (DNA): TGTGCCAGCAGTTTCAAGTCTAGCGGGAGGAATGAGCAGTTCTTC. Translation gives CASSFKSSGRNEQFF.

The table lists this clone with a few counts. The chain is built from TRBV2 and TRBJ2-2; no clear D gene. The CDR3 extends over 14 amino acids. Trimming stripped 2 bases from V and 6 bases from J, with 10 bases between. CDR1 SNHLY and CDR2 FYNNEI come from the germline V gene. The CDR3 DNA reads TGTGCCAGCAGTGAAATACCATCACCCGGGGAGCTGTTTTTT. This codes for CASSEIPSPGELFF.

The chain joins TRBV5-8 to TRBJ2-7; 11 nucleotides line up with TRBD2. The CDR3 sequence is 17 residues long. Germline V gene sequence: CDR1 SGHTS, CDR2 YDEGEE. The ends lost 0 bases at V and 5 bases at J; junction bases unmatched: 10. The CDR3: CASSLGTSGRGGNEQYF. The CDR3 bases are TGTGCCAGCAGCTTGGGAACTAGCGGGAGAGGGGGCAACGAGCAGTACTTC.

The genes are TRBV4-1 and TRBJ1-4, with D perhaps matching TRBD1 (6 bases). The CDR3 is 16 residues long. V was trimmed by 1 base and J by 6 bases, leaving 15 bases between them. Looked up from germline, CDR1 is MGHRA and CDR2 is YSYEKL. CDR3 sequence: CASSQVGGMGYEKLFF. The CDR3, as DNA: TGCGCCAGCAGCCAAGTAGGGGGGATGGGGTATGAAAAACTGTTTTTT.

This clone came up a few times. The chain carries TRBV15 and TRBJ2-7; no reliable D call. The CDR3 covers 12 residues. Looked up from germline, CDR1 is LNHNV and CDR2 is YYDKDF (reference sequence). V was trimmed by 5 bases and J by 6 bases, leaving 11 bases between them. CDR3 nucleotide sequence: TGTGCCACCAGCGGCCCCGTAGCCGAGCAGTACTTC. Translation: CATSGPVAEQYF. Together with reference TRBV15 and TRBJ2-7, the CDR3 gives the full variable domain: DAMVIQNPRYQVTQFGKPVTLSCSQTLNHNVMYWYQQKSSQAPKLLFHYYDKDFNNEADTPDNFQSRRPNTSFCFLDIRSPGLGDTAMYLCATSGPVAEQYFGPGTRLTVT.

The CDR3 loop reads CASSVEAGGPIGTDTQYF. The CDR3 region has the DNA TGTGCCAGCAGCGTAGAAGCGGGAGGGCCCATAGGGACAGATACGCAGTATTTT. The gene calls are TRBV9 and TRBJ2-3, with 10 bases identical to TRBD2. V gave up 0 bases and J gave up 3 bases; unmatched junction bases: 10. Germline V gene sequence: CDR1 SGDLS, CDR2 YYNGEE. This CDR3 has 18 residues.

The chain links TRBV11-2 to TRBJ2-6, with D uncertain. The germline V gene encodes CDR1 SGHAT and CDR2 FQNNGV. The CDR3 consists of 16 residues. V lost 2 bases and J 0 bases, leaving 8 bases between the germline ends. As DNA, the CDR3 is TGTGCCAGCAGCTTAAACCGTTTCTCTGGGGCCAACGTCCTGACTTTC. Translating gives CASSLNRFSGANVLTF. Full variable domain (rest looked up from reference TRBV11-2 and TRBJ2-6): EAGVAQSPRYKIIEKRQSVAFWCNPISGHATLYWYQQILGQGPKLLIQFQNNGVVDDSQLPKDRFSAERLKGVDSTLKIQPAKLEDSAVYLCASSLNRFSGANVLTFGAGSRLTVL.

The rearrangement joins TRBV27 to TRBJ2-7; 9 positions agree with TRBD1. The CDR3 length is 16 residues. The trim removed 3 bases at V and 7 bases at J, leaving 13 bases unmatched. Looked up from germline, CDR1 is MNHEY and CDR2 is SMNVEV (reference sequence). The CDR3 DNA reads TGTGCCAGCAGTTTTAGCCAGGGACAGGGTTCGTTTGAGCAGTACTTC. Residues: CASSFSQGQGSFEQYF.

This chain joins TRBV29-1 and TRBJ2-7; TRBD1 aligns across 12 bases. Per germline, CDR1 SQVTM and CDR2 ANQGSEA. V gave up 5 bases and J gave up 4 bases; unmatched junction bases: 12. The CDR3 consists of 16 residues. CDR3 amino acids: CSVMRRDRGRGYEQYF. The DNA of the CDR3 is TGCAGCGTTATGAGGAGGGACAGGGGGCGCGGTTACGAGCAGTACTTC.

The CDR3 bases are TGTGCCAGCATTAGGACTAGCGGGACCCACGAGCAGTTCTTC. Translated, it gives CASIRTSGTHEQFF. This chain links TRBV6-1 with TRBJ2-1, with TRBD2 identical over 12 bases. The CDR3 contains 14 residues. Per the germline V gene, CDR1 is MNHNS and CDR2 is SASEGT. J gave up 10 bases and V 7 bases, and 8 bases lay outside the gene matches.

The chain uses TRBV7-2 and TRBJ2-7; D is undetermined. Trimming removed 1 base at V and 4 bases at J, with 2 bases between. Germline CDR1 is SGHTA and CDR2 is FQGNSA. CDR3 size: 11 residues. The CDR3 DNA reads as TGTGCCAGCAGCTTAGAATACGAGCAGTACTTC. Translation gives CASSLEYEQYF. Variable domain in full (rest from reference TRBV7-2 and TRBJ2-7): GAGVSQSPSNKVTEKGKDVELRCDPISGHTALYWYRQSLGQGLEFLIYFQGNSAPDKSGLPSDRFSAERTGGSVSTLTIQRTQQEDSAVYLCASSLEYEQYFGPGTRLTVT.

The chain employs TRBV28 and TRBJ2-7; 8 bases are a match to TRBD1. Germline-derived CDR1 and CDR2 are MDHEN and SYDVKM. V shed 5 bases and J 1 base; nucleotides not matched to a gene: 7. This CDR3 region has 15 residues. DNA for the CDR3: TGTGCCAGCAGTAAACAGGGGGGTCGGTCCTACGAGCAGTACTTC. Its translation: CASSKQGGRSYEQYF.

The V gene is TRBV14, the J gene TRBJ1-2, with unresolved D. This CDR3 region has 17 residues. The germline CDR1 and CDR2 sequences are SGHDN and FVKESK. Trimming removed 0 bases from V and 5 bases from J, with 19 bases in between. The CDR3 sequence is CASSQDLIVTPPYGYTF. In nucleotides, the CDR3 is TGTGCCAGCAGCCAAGATCTTATAGTGACACCACCGTATGGCTACACCTTC.